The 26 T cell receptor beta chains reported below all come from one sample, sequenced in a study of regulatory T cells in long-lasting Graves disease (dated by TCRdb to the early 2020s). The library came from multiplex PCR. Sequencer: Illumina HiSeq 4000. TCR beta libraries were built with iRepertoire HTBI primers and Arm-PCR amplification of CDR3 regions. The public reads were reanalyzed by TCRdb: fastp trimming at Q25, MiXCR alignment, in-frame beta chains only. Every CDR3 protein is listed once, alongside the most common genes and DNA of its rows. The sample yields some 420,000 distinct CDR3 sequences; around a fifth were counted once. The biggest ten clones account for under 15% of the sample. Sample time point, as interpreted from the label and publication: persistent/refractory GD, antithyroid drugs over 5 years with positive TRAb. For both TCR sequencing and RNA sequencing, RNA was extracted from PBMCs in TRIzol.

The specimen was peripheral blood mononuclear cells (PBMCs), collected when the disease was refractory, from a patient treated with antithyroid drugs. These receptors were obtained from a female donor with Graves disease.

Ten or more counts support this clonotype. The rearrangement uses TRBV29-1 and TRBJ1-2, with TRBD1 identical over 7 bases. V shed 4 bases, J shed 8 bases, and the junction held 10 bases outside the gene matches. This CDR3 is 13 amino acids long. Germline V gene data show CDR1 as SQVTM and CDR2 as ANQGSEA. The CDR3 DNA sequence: TGCAGCGTTGTTCAGGGGGGTCTTATCGGCTACACCTTC. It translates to CSVVQGGLIGYTF.

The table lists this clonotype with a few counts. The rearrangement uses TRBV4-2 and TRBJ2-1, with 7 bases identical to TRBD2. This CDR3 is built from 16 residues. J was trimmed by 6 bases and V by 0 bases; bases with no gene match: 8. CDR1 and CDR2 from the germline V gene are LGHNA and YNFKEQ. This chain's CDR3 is CASSQDQRDLTNEQFF. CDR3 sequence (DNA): TGTGCCAGCAGCCAAGATCAGCGGGATCTTACCAATGAGCAGTTCTTC.

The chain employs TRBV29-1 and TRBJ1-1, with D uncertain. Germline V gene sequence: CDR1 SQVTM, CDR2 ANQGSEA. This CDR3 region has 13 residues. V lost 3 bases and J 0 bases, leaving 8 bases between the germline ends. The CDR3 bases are TGCAGCGTTGAGAGGAGTCTGAACACTGAAGCTTTCTTT. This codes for CSVERSLNTEAFF.

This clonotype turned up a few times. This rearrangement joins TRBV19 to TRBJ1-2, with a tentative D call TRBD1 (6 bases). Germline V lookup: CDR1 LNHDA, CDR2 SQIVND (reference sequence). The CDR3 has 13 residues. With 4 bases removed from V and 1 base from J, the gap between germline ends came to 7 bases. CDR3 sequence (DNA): TGTGCCAGTAGTACGGGACATAACTATGGCTACACCTTC. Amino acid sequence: CASSTGHNYGYTF.

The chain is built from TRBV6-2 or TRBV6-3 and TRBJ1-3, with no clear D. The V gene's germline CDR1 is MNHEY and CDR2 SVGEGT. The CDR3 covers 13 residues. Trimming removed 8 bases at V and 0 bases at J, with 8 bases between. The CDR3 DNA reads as TGTGCCAGCGAGAGGAACTCTGGAAACACCATATATTTT. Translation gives CASERNSGNTIYF.

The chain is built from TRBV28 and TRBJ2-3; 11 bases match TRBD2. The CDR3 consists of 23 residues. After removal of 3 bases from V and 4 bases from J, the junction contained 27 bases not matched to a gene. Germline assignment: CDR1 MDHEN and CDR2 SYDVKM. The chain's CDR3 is CASSLGQGPGLAGLPRFPDTQYF. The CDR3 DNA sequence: TGTGCCAGCAGTTTGGGACAGGGCCCCGGACTAGCGGGCCTGCCGAGGTTTCCAGATACGCAGTATTTT. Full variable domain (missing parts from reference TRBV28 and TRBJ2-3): DVKVTQSSRYLVKRTGEKVFLECVQDMDHENMFWYRQDPGLGLRLIYFSYDVKMKEKGDIPEGYSVSREKKERFSLILESASTNQTSMYLCASSLGQGPGLAGLPRFPDTQYFGPGTRLTVL.

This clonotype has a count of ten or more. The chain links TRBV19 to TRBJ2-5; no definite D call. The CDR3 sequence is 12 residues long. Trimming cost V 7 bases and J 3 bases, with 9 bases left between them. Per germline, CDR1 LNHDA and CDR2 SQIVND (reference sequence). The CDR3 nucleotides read TGTGCCAGTACGTCGCAGGAAGAGACCCAGTACTTC. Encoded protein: CASTSQEETQYF.

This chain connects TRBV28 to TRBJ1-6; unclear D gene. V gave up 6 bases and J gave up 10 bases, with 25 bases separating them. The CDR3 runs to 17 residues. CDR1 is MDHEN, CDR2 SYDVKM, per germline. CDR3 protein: CASSQEGSYGEVSPLHF. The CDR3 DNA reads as TGTGCCAGCAGCCAAGAAGGTTCGTACGGGGAGGTATCACCCCTCCACTTT. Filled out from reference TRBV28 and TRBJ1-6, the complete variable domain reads DVKVTQSSRYLVKRTGEKVFLECVQDMDHENMFWYRQDPGLGLRLIYFSYDVKMKEKGDIPEGYSVSREKKERFSLILESASTNQTSMYLCASSQEGSYGEVSPLHFGNGTRLTVT.

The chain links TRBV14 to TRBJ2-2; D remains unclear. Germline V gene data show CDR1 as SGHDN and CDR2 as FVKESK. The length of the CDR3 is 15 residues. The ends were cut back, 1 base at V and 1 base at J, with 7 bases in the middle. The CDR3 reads CASSQAVQNTGELFF. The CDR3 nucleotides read TGTGCCAGCAGCCAAGCGGTTCAGAACACCGGGGAGCTGTTTTTT.

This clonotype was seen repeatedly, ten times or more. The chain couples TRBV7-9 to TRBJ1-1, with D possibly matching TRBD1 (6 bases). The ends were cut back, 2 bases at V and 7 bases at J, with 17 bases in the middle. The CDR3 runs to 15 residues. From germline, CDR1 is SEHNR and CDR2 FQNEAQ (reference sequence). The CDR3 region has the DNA TGTGCCAGCAGCTTAAGGACTCCCCGGGACATTGAAGCTTTCTTT. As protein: CASSLRTPRDIEAFF.

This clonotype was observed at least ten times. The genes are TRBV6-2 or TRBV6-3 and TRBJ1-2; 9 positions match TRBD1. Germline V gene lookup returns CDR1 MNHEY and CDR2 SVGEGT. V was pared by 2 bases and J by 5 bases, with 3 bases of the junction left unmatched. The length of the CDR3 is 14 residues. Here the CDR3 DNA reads TGTGCCAGCAGTTACGCCGGGACAGGGTATGGCTACACCTTC. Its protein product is CASSYAGTGYGYTF.

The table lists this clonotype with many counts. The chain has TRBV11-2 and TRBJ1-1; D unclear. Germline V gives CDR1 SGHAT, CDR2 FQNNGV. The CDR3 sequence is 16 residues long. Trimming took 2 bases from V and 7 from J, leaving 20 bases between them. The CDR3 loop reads CASSLPIGSPNIEAFF. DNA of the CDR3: TGTGCCAGCAGCTTACCTATCGGCTCCCCGAATATTGAAGCTTTCTTT.

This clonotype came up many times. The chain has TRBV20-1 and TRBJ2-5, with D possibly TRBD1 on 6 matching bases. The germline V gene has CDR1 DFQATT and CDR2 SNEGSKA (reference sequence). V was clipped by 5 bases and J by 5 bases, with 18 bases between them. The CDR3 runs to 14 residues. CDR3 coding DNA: TGCAGTGCTTACGTTGGGGGCGGACGGGAGACCCAGTACTTC. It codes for CSAYVGGGRETQYF.

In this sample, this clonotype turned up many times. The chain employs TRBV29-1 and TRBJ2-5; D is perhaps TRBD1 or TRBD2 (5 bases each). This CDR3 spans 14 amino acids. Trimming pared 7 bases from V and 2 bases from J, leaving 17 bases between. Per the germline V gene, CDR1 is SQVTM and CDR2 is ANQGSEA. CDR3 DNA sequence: TGCAGCGCTGGAAAAAGAGGGGTTCAAGAGACCCAGTACTTC. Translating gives CSAGKRGVQETQYF.

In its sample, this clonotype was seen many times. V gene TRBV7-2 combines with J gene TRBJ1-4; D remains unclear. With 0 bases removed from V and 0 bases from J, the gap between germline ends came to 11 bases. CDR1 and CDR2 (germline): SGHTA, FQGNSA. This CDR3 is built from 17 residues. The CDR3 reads CASSLASPVATNEKLFF. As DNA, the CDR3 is TGTGCCAGCAGCTTAGCCTCTCCAGTTGCAACTAATGAAAAACTGTTTTTT. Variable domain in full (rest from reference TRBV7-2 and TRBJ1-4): GAGVSQSPSNKVTEKGKDVELRCDPISGHTALYWYRQSLGQGLEFLIYFQGNSAPDKSGLPSDRFSAERTGGSVSTLTIQRTQQEDSAVYLCASSLASPVATNEKLFFGSGTQLSVL.

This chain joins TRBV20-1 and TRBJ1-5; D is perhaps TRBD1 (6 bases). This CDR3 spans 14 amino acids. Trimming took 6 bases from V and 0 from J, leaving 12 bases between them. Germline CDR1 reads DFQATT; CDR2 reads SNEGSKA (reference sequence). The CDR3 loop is CSAPDSYSNQPQHF. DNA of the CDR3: TGCAGTGCCCCGGACAGTTATAGCAATCAGCCCCAGCATTTT.

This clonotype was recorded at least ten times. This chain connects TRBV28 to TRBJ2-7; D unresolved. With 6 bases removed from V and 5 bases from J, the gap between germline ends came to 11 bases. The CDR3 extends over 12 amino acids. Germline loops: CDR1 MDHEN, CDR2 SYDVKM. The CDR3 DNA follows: TGTGCCAGCAGCCCAGCCGTCCACGAGCAGTACTTC. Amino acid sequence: CASSPAVHEQYF.

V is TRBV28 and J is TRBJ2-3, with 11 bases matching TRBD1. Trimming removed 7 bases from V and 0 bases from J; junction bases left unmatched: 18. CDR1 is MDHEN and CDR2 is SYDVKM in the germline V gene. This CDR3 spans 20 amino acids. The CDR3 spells CASTTSLRDRGAFSTDTQYF. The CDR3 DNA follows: TGTGCCAGCACCACGTCCTTAAGGGACAGGGGGGCCTTTAGCACAGATACGCAGTATTTT.

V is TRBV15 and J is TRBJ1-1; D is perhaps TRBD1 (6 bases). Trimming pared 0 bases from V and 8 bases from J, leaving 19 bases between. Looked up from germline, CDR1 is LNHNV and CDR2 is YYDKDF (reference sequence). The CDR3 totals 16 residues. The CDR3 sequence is CATSRDLGQAGKEAFF. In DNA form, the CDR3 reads TGTGCCACCAGCAGAGATCTGGGACAAGCGGGGAAGGAAGCTTTCTTT.

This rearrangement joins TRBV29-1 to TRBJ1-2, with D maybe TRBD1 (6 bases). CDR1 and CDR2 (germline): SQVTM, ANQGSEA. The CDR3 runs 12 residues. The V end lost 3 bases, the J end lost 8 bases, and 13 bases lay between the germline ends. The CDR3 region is CSVDRGQGGYTF. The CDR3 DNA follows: TGCAGCGTTGACAGGGGCCAGGGGGGCTACACCTTC.

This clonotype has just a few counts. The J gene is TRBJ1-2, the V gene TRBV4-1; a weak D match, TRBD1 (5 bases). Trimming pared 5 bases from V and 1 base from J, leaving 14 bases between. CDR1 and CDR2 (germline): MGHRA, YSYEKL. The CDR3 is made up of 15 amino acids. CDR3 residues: CASSSMGESNYGYTF. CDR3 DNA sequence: TGCGCCAGCAGCTCAATGGGGGAAAGTAACTATGGCTACACCTTC.

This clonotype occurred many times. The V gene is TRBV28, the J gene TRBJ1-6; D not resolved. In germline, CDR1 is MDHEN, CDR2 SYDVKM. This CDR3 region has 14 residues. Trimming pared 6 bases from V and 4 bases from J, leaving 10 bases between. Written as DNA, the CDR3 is TGTGCCAGCAGGAACCCAGAGTATAATTCACCCCTCCACTTT. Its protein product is CASRNPEYNSPLHF.

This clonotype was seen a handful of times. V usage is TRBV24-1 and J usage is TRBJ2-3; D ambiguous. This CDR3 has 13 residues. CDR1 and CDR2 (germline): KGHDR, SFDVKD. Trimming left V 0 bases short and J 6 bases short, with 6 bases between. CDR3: CATSDLRWDTQYF. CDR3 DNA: TGTGCCACCAGTGATTTGCGGTGGGATACGCAGTATTTT.

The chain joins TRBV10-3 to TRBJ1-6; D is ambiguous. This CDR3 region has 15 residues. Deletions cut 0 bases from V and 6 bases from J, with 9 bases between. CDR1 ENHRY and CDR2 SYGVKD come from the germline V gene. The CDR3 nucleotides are TGTGCCATCAGTGAGTCAGGGTCTGCTAATTCACCCCTCCACTTT. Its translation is CAISESGSANSPLHF.

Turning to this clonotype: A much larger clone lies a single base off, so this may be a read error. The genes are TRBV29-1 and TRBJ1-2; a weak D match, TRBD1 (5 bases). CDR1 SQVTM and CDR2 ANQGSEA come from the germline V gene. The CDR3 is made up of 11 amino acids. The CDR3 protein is CSVVTDYGCTF. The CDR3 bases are TGCAGCGTTGTGACAGACTATGGCTGCACCTTC.

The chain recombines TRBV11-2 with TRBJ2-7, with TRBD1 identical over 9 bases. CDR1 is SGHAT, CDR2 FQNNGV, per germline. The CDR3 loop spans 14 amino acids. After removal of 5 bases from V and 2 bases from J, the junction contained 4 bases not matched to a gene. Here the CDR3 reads CASSRTGVAYEQYF. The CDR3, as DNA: TGTGCCAGCAGCCGGACAGGGGTTGCCTACGAGCAGTACTTC.